This TCR beta chain appears in the sequencing data of a study of blood T cells in healthy people across ages. Study findings and constraints: As age increased, TCR beta diversity per million T cells fell in a roughly linear fashion.

The CDR3 is made up of 15 amino acids. The germline V gene has CDR1 SNHLY and CDR2 FYNNEI. Trimming stripped 6 bases from V and 6 bases from J, with 17 bases between. With a J-beta primer mix and a sample-barcoded 5' primer, a second PCR ran roughly 7 to 11 cycles. Each CDR3 protein gets one entry after TCRdb re-called the 5' RACE reads with MiXCR. The sample gives about 800,000 distinct CDR3 sequences, around 25% of which show up once; approximately 3.7% is in the top ten. There are many counts of this clonotype. Its antigen is still unknown. The sample was also linked to a second study, of T cells of mothers and their children. From that paper: Sequencing got over 9 million TCR beta CDR3 reads from each mother and approximately 3 million from each child. Thymic selection shapes TCR recombination output similarly in related and unrelated pairs.

The TCR sequence derives from a boy younger than 18 in good health. This sequence joins TRBV2 and TRBJ2-2, with a possible D match to TRBD2 (6 bases). Sequencing was done on a sample of blood. The CDR3 loop is CASSGLNRGAGELFF. The CDR3 coding sequence is TGTGCCAGCAGCGGACTAAATAGAGGGGCCGGGGAGCTGTTTTTT. The full variable domain, in which reference TRBV2 and TRBJ2-2 provide the parts outside the CDR3, is EPEVTQTPSHQVTQMGQEVILRCVPISNHLYFYWYRQILGQKVEFLVSFYNNEISEKSEIFDDQFSVERPDGSNFTLKIRSTKLEDSAMYFCASSGLNRGAGELFFGEGSRLTVL.